A selection of T cell receptor beta chains follows, all from one sample in a study of cytomegalovirus exposure and HLA in healthy donors. Profiled with immunoSEQ multiplex PCR; TCRdb holds only in-frame clones, not every one. This sample has 120,000 to 150,000 clones, with roughly 90% found just once. The sequenced sample consisted of PBMCs. The receptors shown here come from a woman in her forties in good health and CMV-seronegative. Both conserved end residues are part of each CDR3. A D gene is named only where the DNA matches it firmly. A row's size may be missing; if present it is once, few, many or a size class.

j_call d_call v_call clone_size cdr3_length cdr3_aa cdr3_nt
TRBJ2-2 TRBD2 TRBV5-1 - 16 CASSFQGLAGIGELFF TGCGCCAGCAGCTTCCAGGGACTAGCGGGAATCGGGGAGCTGTTTTTT
TRBJ2-3 - TRBV6-4 once 15 CASSDSRSSGDTQYF TGTGCCAGCAGTGACTCGAGGTCGTCGGGAGATACGCAGTATTTT
TRBJ1-4 - TRBV7-9 - 13 CASSLFEYEKLFF TGTGCCAGCAGCTTATTCGAGTATGAAAAACTGTTTTTT
TRBJ1-4 TRBD1 TRBV13 - 15 CASSFQRDRNEKLFF TGTGCCAGCAGCTTTCAGAGGGACAGGAATGAAAAACTGTTTTTT
TRBJ2-7 TRBD1 TRBV19 - 16 CASSPPLTGGKYEQYF TGTGCCAGTAGTCCACCCCTGACAGGGGGCAAGTACGAGCAGTACTTC
TRBJ1-4 TRBD1 TRBV5-6 - 14 CASSFGTGDEKLFF TGTGCCAGCAGCTTCGGGACAGGTGATGAAAAACTGTTTTTT
TRBJ2-7 - TRBV10-1 once 15 CASSAAGTIGYEQYF TGCGCCAGCAGCGCCGCCGGGACAATCGGCTACGAGCAGTACTTC
TRBJ2-7 TRBD2 TRBV7-9 - 15 CASSLWQRTGGEQYF TGTGCCAGCAGCTTATGGCAGCGAACGGGGGGCGAGCAGTACTTC
TRBJ2-5 - TRBV7-8 - 15 CASSSKTWYQETQYF TGTGCCAGCAGCTCTAAGACATGGTACCAAGAGACCCAGTACTTC
TRBJ2-7 TRBD2 TRBV7-9 - 17 CASSLIRTASGDYEQYF TGTGCCAGCAGCTTAATTCGGACGGCTAGCGGAGACTACGAGCAGTACTTC
TRBJ2-7 - TRBV11-2 once 15 CASSFTAGEAYEQYF TGTGCCAGCAGTTTCACGGCAGGGGAAGCCTACGAGCAGTACTTC
TRBJ2-3 - TRBV15 - 16 CATSGLAEFSTDTQYF TGTGCCACCAGCGGTTTAGCGGAGTTTAGCACAGATACGCAGTATTTT
TRBJ2-7 TRBD2 TRBV19 - 13 CASQASGKGEQYF TGTGCCAGTCAGGCTAGCGGGAAGGGCGAGCAGTACTTC
TRBJ1-1 TRBD1 TRBV7-2 few 13 CASRSQGMTEAFF TGTGCCAGCAGATCACAGGGGATGACTGAAGCTTTCTTT
TRBJ2-7 TRBD2 TRBV6-5 - 16 CASSWGLAGDTYEQYF TGTGCCAGCAGTTGGGGACTAGCGGGAGACACCTACGAGCAGTACTTC
TRBJ2-2 - TRBV28 - 12 CAAVGATGELFF TGTGCCGCGGTGGGGGCCACCGGGGAGCTGTTTTTT
TRBJ1-2 TRBD1 TRBV4-1 - 17 CASSPYPDREYGYGYTF TGCGCCAGCAGCCCATATCCCGACAGGGAATATGGCTATGGCTACACCTTC
TRBJ2-1 - TRBV28 - 11 CASSLADEQFF TGTGCCAGCAGTTTGGCCGATGAGCAGTTCTTC
TRBJ2-7 TRBD1 TRBV6-5 - 14 CASSYDRGSYEQYF TGTGCCAGCAGTTACGACAGGGGTTCCTACGAGCAGTACTTC
TRBJ2-7 TRBD2 TRBV2 - 15 CASAKGLAGTYEQYF TGTGCCAGCGCGAAAGGACTAGCGGGGACCTACGAGCAGTACTTC
TRBJ1-1 - TRBV6-5 - 14 CASTRVGLNTEAFF TGTGCCAGCACCAGGGTCGGGTTGAACACTGAAGCTTTCTTT
TRBJ1-1 TRBD1 TRBV5-1 - 14 CASSVLTGGTEAFF TGCGCCAGCAGCGTACTAACAGGGGGGACTGAAGCTTTCTTT
TRBJ2-5 - TRBV11-3 once 14 CASSLRTRAETQYF TGTGCCAGCAGCTTAAGAACGAGGGCAGAGACCCAGTACTTC
TRBJ2-7 TRBD1 TRBV5-4 - 14 CASSFNRGLYEQYF TGTGCCAGCAGCTTTAACAGGGGGCTCTACGAGCAGTACTTC
TRBJ1-2 TRBD1 TRBV5-4 - 13 CASSFTGGSGYTF TGTGCCAGCAGCTTCACAGGGGGCAGTGGCTACACCTTC
TRBJ2-5 TRBD1 TRBV10-3 - 14 CAISERTGQETQYF TGTGCCATCAGTGAGAGGACAGGACAAGAGACCCAGTACTTC
TRBJ2-7 - TRBV19 - 15 CASSIFAGPSYEQYF TGTGCCAGTAGTATTTTCGCAGGGCCCTCCTACGAGCAGTACTTC
TRBJ1-4 - TRBV30 - 14 CAWSVRQGMEKLFF TGTGCCTGGAGTGTGCGGCAGGGGATGGAAAAACTGTTTTTT
TRBJ1-1 - TRBV10-3 - 12 CAIRTENTEAFF TGTGCCATCAGGACAGAGAACACTGAAGCTTTCTTT
TRBJ2-5 - TRBV5-1 - 13 CASSLAVEETQYF TGCGCCAGCAGCTTGGCGGTCGAAGAGACCCAGTACTTC
TRBJ2-3 - TRBV7-6 - 15 CASSQDEASTDTQYF TGTGCCAGCAGCCAAGACGAGGCTAGCACAGATACGCAGTATTTT